Listed below are T cell receptor beta chains from one sample, sequenced in a study of blood T cell repertoires in COVID-19. TCRdb keeps only in-frame clones here, not all; method: immunoSEQ multiplex PCR. The sample shows under 300,000 clones, about 86% of them seen only once. The sample taken for sequencing was peripheral blood. The origin of the receptors is a man in his sixties with acute or convalescent COVID-19. The CDR3 runs from the conserved cysteine through the conserved F or W. D genes are given only for firm matches. The size entry is marked missing in some rows and otherwise reads once, few, many or a size class.

TRBJ1-3	TRBV4-2	-	-	18	CASSQDVRQGAGGNTIYF	TGTGCCAGCAGCCAAGATGTTAGGCAGGGCGCAGGTGGAAACACCATATATTTT
TRBJ2-2	TRBV7-7	TRBD2	-	18	CASSLEALAGGGPGELFF	TGTGCTAGCAGCTTAGAGGCACTAGCGGGAGGAGGGCCCGGGGAGCTGTTTTTT
TRBJ2-7	TRBV7-2	TRBD2	-	15	CASSLASGGHHEQYF	TGTGCCAGCAGCTTAGCATCGGGAGGACATCACGAGCAGTACTTC
TRBJ1-2	TRBV11-2	-	-	13	CASSLGQGKGYTF	TGTGCCAGCAGCTTAGGGCAGGGGAAAGGCTACACCTTC
TRBJ1-2	TRBV7-2	TRBD1	-	15	CASSEWTGQSYGYTF	TGTGCCAGCAGCGAGTGGACAGGACAATCCTATGGCTACACCTTC
TRBJ2-3	TRBV28	-	-	15	CASSYTNAGSDTQYF	TGTGCCAGCAGCTACACGAATGCGGGATCAGATACGCAGTATTTT
TRBJ2-4	TRBV27	TRBD2	-	14	CADGTSVDKNIQYF	TGTGCCGACGGGACTAGCGTTGACAAAAACATTCAGTACTTC
TRBJ2-1	TRBV4-2	TRBD2	-	14	CASSRGLAGHEQFF	TGTGCCAGCAGTCGCGGACTAGCGGGCCATGAGCAGTTCTTC
TRBJ2-1	TRBV9	TRBD1	-	16	CASSVATGGGYNEQFF	TGTGCCAGCAGCGTGGCGACAGGGGGCGGCTACAATGAGCAGTTCTTC
TRBJ1-5	TRBV19	-	-	14	CASRSRAREEPQHF	TGTGCCAGTAGGTCGAGGGCGAGGGAAGAGCCCCAGCATTTT
TRBJ2-2	TRBV6-2/TRBV6-3	TRBD2	-	17	CASSYPSGRAETGELFF	TGTGCCAGCAGTTATCCTAGCGGGAGGGCCGAGACCGGGGAGCTGTTTTTT
TRBJ2-3	TRBV9	TRBD1	-	16	CASSVLGGASTDTQYF	TGTGCCAGCAGCGTCCTAGGGGGCGCAAGCACAGATACGCAGTATTTT
TRBJ1-1	TRBV6-4	-	-	13	CASSEEVYTEAFF	TGTGCCAGCAGTGAAGAGGTTTACACTGAAGCTTTCTTT
TRBJ2-2	TRBV7-8	TRBD2	-	16	CASSFPGLAITGELFF	TGTGCCAGCAGCTTTCCGGGACTAGCAATCACCGGGGAGCTGTTTTTT
TRBJ2-1	TRBV7-2	TRBD1	-	15	CASSLRTGGWNEQFF	TGTGCCAGCAGCTTAAGGACAGGGGGCTGGAATGAGCAGTTCTTC
TRBJ2-7	TRBV29-1	TRBD1	-	13	CSVEQGAHYEQYF	TGCAGCGTTGAACAGGGGGCACACTACGAGCAGTACTTC
TRBJ2-1	TRBV4-2	TRBD2	-	17	CASSTHLAGISYNEQFF	TGTGCCAGCAGCACCCACCTAGCGGGGATCTCCTACAATGAGCAGTTCTTC
TRBJ2-3	TRBV7-9	TRBD2	-	14	CASSEWGGTDTQYF	TGTGCCAGCAGCGAGTGGGGGGGTACAGATACGCAGTATTTT
TRBJ2-2	TRBV6-5	TRBD1	-	15	CASRGTGMNTGELFF	TGTGCCAGCAGGGGGACAGGAATGAACACCGGGGAGCTGTTTTTT
TRBJ2-5	TRBV5-4	TRBD2	-	14	CASSSRDYTETQYF	TGTGCCAGCAGCTCCCGGGACTACACAGAGACCCAGTACTTC
TRBJ2-7	TRBV4-2	TRBD1	-	17	CASSQDQGQGDDYEQYF	TGTGCCAGCAGCCAAGATCAGGGGCAGGGGGATGACTACGAGCAGTACTTC
TRBJ1-1	TRBV9	TRBD1	-	15	CASSLTGTVNTEAFF	TGTGCCAGCAGCCTCACCGGGACAGTGAACACTGAAGCTTTCTTT
TRBJ1-1	TRBV7-6	-	-	15	CASSLASSRGTEAFF	TGTGCCAGCAGCTTAGCGTCCTCCAGGGGCACTGAAGCTTTCTTT
TRBJ1-1	TRBV2	TRBD1	-	16	CASSEALTGPRTEAFF	TGTGCCAGCAGTGAAGCCCTGACAGGGCCTCGCACTGAAGCTTTCTTT
TRBJ2-7	TRBV10-3	-	-	16	CAISTGQAGAFSEQYF	TGTGCCATCAGCACCGGTCAGGCAGGGGCTTTTTCCGAGCAGTACTTC
TRBJ1-3	TRBV6-5	TRBD1	-	14	CASRNRGHGNTIYF	TGTGCCAGCAGGAACAGGGGGCACGGAAACACCATATATTTT
TRBJ1-4	TRBV5-1	-	-	16	CASSLGTPLMGEKLFF	TGCGCCAGCAGCCTGGGGACTCCCCTGATGGGCGAAAAACTGTTTTTT
TRBJ2-7	TRBV20-1	TRBD1	-	14	CSASTGTGVYEQYF	TGCAGTGCTAGTACCGGGACAGGGGTGTACGAGCAGTACTTC
TRBJ2-1	TRBV5-4	-	-	16	CASSPPPGSGYNEQFF	TGTGCCAGCAGCCCACCCCCTGGGTCGGGCTACAATGAGCAGTTCTTC
TRBJ1-1	TRBV11-3	-	-	14	CASSHLGGSTEAFF	TGTGCCAGCAGTCATTTGGGCGGGAGCACTGAAGCTTTCTTT
TRBJ1-1	TRBV6-5	TRBD1	-	15	CASGAPGQGTTEAFF	TGTGCCAGTGGGGCCCCGGGACAGGGGACCACTGAAGCTTTCTTT
TRBJ2-7	TRBV7-2	TRBD1	few	14	CASSSRDRGPEQYF	TGTGCCAGCAGCTCCCGGGACAGGGGGCCCGAGCAGTACTTC
TRBJ1-2	TRBV30	TRBD1	once	12	CAWEQGNYGYTF	TGTGCCTGGGAACAGGGGAACTATGGCTACACCTTC
TRBJ1-1	TRBV6-5	-	-	13	CASFTSGLMGAFF	TGTGCCAGCTTTACAAGCGGCTTGATGGGAGCTTTCTTT
TRBJ1-5	TRBV30	-	-	14	CAWSIGGGNQPQHF	TGTGCCTGGAGTATAGGGGGAGGCAATCAGCCCCAGCATTTT
TRBJ2-1	TRBV2	TRBD1	once	16	CAPGEAPGTGGNEQFF	TGTGCCCCCGGAGAAGCTCCGGGGACAGGGGGCAATGAGCAGTTCTTC
TRBJ2-2	TRBV7-8	-	-	12	CASSPSTGELFF	TGTGCCAGCAGCCCTAGCACCGGGGAGCTGTTTTTT
TRBJ1-5	TRBV5-8	-	many	16	CASSLVWTDLNQPQHF	TGTGCCAGCAGCTTGGTTTGGACAGACCTCAATCAGCCCCAGCATTTT
TRBJ2-7	TRBV11-3	-	-	14	CASSRRDWEGEQYF	TGTGCCAGCAGCCGCCGGGACTGGGAAGGCGAGCAGTACTTC
TRBJ2-2	TRBV6-5	-	few	13	CASTSQSTGELFF	TGTGCCAGCACCTCACAGAGCACCGGGGAGCTGTTTTTT
TRBJ2-2	TRBV7-3	TRBD2	-	17	CASSLYSLAGGPGELFF	TGTGCCAGCAGCTTATATAGTCTAGCGGGAGGGCCAGGGGAGCTGTTTTTT
TRBJ1-2	TRBV5-1	TRBD1	-	16	CASSLVSGTGNYGYTF	TGCGCCAGCAGCTTGGTGTCGGGGACAGGGAACTATGGCTACACCTTC
TRBJ2-7	TRBV28	-	-	14	CASTLGTWGYEQYF	TGTGCCAGCACTTTGGGGACATGGGGTTACGAGCAGTACTTC
TRBJ2-7	TRBV27	TRBD2	-	15	CASSSSGTSSYEQYF	TGTGCCAGCAGTTCATCCGGGACTAGCTCCTACGAGCAGTACTTC
TRBJ2-3	TRBV7-3	-	-	15	CASSEGATYTDTQYF	TGTGCCAGCAGCGAGGGTGCCACTTACACAGATACGCAGTATTTT
TRBJ1-1	TRBV10-2	TRBD1	-	16	CASSEGEGRGRTEAFF	TGCGCCAGCAGTGAGGGCGAGGGCAGGGGGAGGACTGAAGCTTTCTTT
TRBJ2-2	TRBV6-6	-	-	13	CASSRGPDGELFF	TGTGCCAGCAGTCGGGGGCCGGACGGGGAGCTGTTTTTT
TRBJ2-3	TRBV10-3	TRBD2	-	15	CATAFSGRLPDTQYF	TGTGCCACAGCCTTTAGCGGGAGGCTTCCAGATACGCAGTATTTT
TRBJ1-3	TRBV11-3	-	-	12	CASSTRGNTIYF	TGTGCCAGCAGCACCCGGGGAAACACCATATATTTT
TRBJ1-6	TRBV7-3	-	once	16	CASSLDPAGSSSPLHF	TGTGCCAGCAGCTTAGATCCAGCAGGGTCGTCCTCACCCCTCCACTTT
TRBJ1-2	TRBV11-3	TRBD1	few	15	CASSKFGDSNYGYTF	TGTGCCAGCAGCAAATTCGGGGACAGCAACTATGGCTACACCTTC
TRBJ2-3	TRBV21-1	-	-	21	CASSKGGGPDRLGQKGDTQYF	TGTGCCAGCAGCAAAGGGGGAGGGCCCGACCGACTGGGCCAGAAGGGGGATACGCAGTATTTT
TRBJ2-1	TRBV11-2	-	-	14	CASSSLKEALEQFF	TGTGCCAGCAGCTCCCTGAAGGAGGCCCTGGAGCAGTTCTTC
TRBJ2-3	TRBV7-9	-	-	14	CASSLVGGEDTQYF	TGTGCCAGCAGCTTAGTTGGGGGCGAAGATACGCAGTATTTT